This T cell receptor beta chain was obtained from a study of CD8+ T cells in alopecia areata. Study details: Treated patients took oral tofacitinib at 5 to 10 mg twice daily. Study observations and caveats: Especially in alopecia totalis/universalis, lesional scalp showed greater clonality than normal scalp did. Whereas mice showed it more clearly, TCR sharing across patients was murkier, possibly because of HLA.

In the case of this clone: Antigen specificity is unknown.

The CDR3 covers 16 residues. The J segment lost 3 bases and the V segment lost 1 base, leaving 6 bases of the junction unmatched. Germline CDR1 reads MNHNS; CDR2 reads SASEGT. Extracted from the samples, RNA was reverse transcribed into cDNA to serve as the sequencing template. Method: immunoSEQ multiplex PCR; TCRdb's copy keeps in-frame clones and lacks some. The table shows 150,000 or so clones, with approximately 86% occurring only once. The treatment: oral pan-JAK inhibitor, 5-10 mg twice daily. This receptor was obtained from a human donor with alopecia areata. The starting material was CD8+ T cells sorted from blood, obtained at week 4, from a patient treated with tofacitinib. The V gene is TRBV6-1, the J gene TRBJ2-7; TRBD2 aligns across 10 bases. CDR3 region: CASSEDYSSGGYEQYF. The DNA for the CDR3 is TGTGCCAGCAGTGAAGATTACTCTAGCGGGGGCTACGAGCAGTACTTC.